This is a list of T cell receptor beta chains from one sample in a study of cytomegalovirus exposure and HLA in healthy donors. Sequencing used immunoSEQ multiplex PCR; TCRdb keeps in-frame clones, though not all of them. Found here are 150,000 to 200,000 clones, 55% to 65% of them singletons; the top ten hold under 3%. Material: PBMCs. Source of these receptors: a man in his forties or fifties in good health and CMV-seronegative. Each CDR3 is given with its conserved first and last residue. The order of the fields is J gene, clone size, V gene, D gene, CDR3 protein, CDR3 DNA. A D gene is named only where the DNA matches it firmly. Size values are once, few and many counts, or a class for expanded clones, and some rows have none.

j_gene: TRBJ2-2
abundance: once
v_gene: TRBV5-8
d_gene: TRBD1
CDR3aa: CASSHYLTGEWRNTGELFF
CDR3nt: TGTGCCAGCAGCCACTACCTGACAGGGGAGTGGCGGAACACCGGGGAGCTGTTTTTT

j_gene: TRBJ1-6
abundance: NA
v_gene: TRBV27
d_gene: TRBD1
CDR3aa: CASSYGTGHNSPLHF
CDR3nt: TGTGCCAGCAGCTACGGGACAGGGCATAATTCACCCCTCCACTTT

j_gene: TRBJ2-5
abundance: NA
v_gene: TRBV6-5
d_gene: TRBD2
CDR3aa: CASSRTSGRIETQYF
CDR3nt: TGTGCCAGCAGTCGGACTAGCGGGAGAATCGAGACCCAGTACTTC

j_gene: TRBJ2-1
abundance: NA
v_gene: TRBV6-5
d_gene: TRBD2
CDR3aa: CASKRDSYNEQFF
CDR3nt: TGTGCCAGCAAGCGGGACTCCTACAATGAGCAGTTCTTC

j_gene: TRBJ2-2
abundance: few
v_gene: TRBV6-4
d_gene: TRBD2
CDR3aa: CASSDSSGGGTGELFF
CDR3nt: TGTGCCAGCAGTGACTCTAGCGGGGGAGGCACCGGGGAGCTGTTTTTT

j_gene: TRBJ2-7
abundance: NA
v_gene: TRBV7-9
d_gene: TRBD1
CDR3aa: CASSHRDRESEQYF
CDR3nt: TGTGCCAGCAGCCATAGGGACAGGGAAAGCGAGCAGTACTTC

j_gene: TRBJ1-4
abundance: NA
v_gene: TRBV7-2
d_gene: TRBD1
CDR3aa: CASSPGQGEKLFF
CDR3nt: TGTGCCAGCAGCCCAGGACAGGGGGAAAAACTGTTTTTT

j_gene: TRBJ2-1
abundance: NA
v_gene: TRBV7-2
d_gene: TRBD1
CDR3aa: CASSNGQASYNEQFF
CDR3nt: TGTGCCAGCAGCAACGGACAGGCCTCCTACAATGAGCAGTTCTTC

j_gene: TRBJ1-4
abundance: NA
v_gene: TRBV5-1
d_gene: NA
CDR3aa: CASSPVLTTNEKLFF
CDR3nt: TGCGCCAGCAGCCCAGTCCTGACAACTAATGAAAAACTGTTTTTT

j_gene: TRBJ2-5
abundance: NA
v_gene: TRBV9
d_gene: TRBD2
CDR3aa: CASSVGGLAGGLETQYF
CDR3nt: TGTGCCAGCAGCGTAGGGGGACTAGCGGGGGGGTTGGAGACCCAGTACTTC

j_gene: TRBJ2-3
abundance: NA
v_gene: TRBV29-1
d_gene: TRBD2
CDR3aa: CSVKRELDTQYF
CDR3nt: TGCAGCGTAAAGCGGGAGTTAGATACGCAGTATTTT

j_gene: TRBJ1-2
abundance: few
v_gene: TRBV6-1
d_gene: TRBD1
CDR3aa: CASRARDRGPGYTF
CDR3nt: TGTGCCAGCAGAGCCCGGGACAGGGGGCCTGGCTACACCTTC

j_gene: TRBJ2-7
abundance: NA
v_gene: TRBV5-1
d_gene: TRBD1
CDR3aa: CASSLGTALSYEQYF
CDR3nt: TGCGCCAGCAGCCTCGGGACAGCACTATCCTACGAGCAGTACTTC

j_gene: TRBJ2-1
abundance: NA
v_gene: TRBV27
d_gene: TRBD2
CDR3aa: CASSPILAGLGNEQFF
CDR3nt: TGTGCCAGCAGTCCCATCCTAGCGGGCCTCGGTAATGAGCAGTTCTTC

j_gene: TRBJ2-5
abundance: NA
v_gene: TRBV5-4
d_gene: NA
CDR3aa: CASSVEYQETQYF
CDR3nt: TGTGCCAGCAGTGTGGAGTACCAAGAGACCCAGTACTTC

j_gene: TRBJ2-7
abundance: few
v_gene: TRBV11-3
d_gene: NA
CDR3aa: CASSLVQATYEQYF
CDR3nt: TGTGCCAGCAGCTTAGTGCAGGCTACCTACGAGCAGTACTTC

j_gene: TRBJ2-5
abundance: NA
v_gene: TRBV5-1
d_gene: NA
CDR3aa: CASSLGLPSGETQYF
CDR3nt: TGCGCCAGCAGCTTGGGGCTGCCGTCGGGGGAGACCCAGTACTTC

j_gene: TRBJ2-1
abundance: NA
v_gene: TRBV27
d_gene: NA
CDR3aa: CASSSPWGRKGEQFF
CDR3nt: TGTGCCAGCAGTTCACCTTGGGGGAGGAAGGGTGAGCAGTTCTTC

j_gene: TRBJ1-5
abundance: few
v_gene: TRBV10-2
d_gene: TRBD1
CDR3aa: CASSPGQGASNQPQHF
CDR3nt: TGCGCCAGCAGCCCGGGACAGGGTGCTAGCAATCAGCCCCAGCATTTT

j_gene: TRBJ1-5
abundance: NA
v_gene: TRBV21-1
d_gene: NA
CDR3aa: CASSSPGGGLYRGNQPQHF
CDR3nt: TGTGCCAGCAGCTCTCCAGGCGGGGGTCTCTATCGAGGCAATCAGCCCCAGCATTTT

j_gene: TRBJ1-2
abundance: NA
v_gene: TRBV28
d_gene: NA
CDR3aa: CASSVGSGLGYGYTF
CDR3nt: TGTGCCAGCAGCGTCGGGTCAGGGTTGGGCTATGGCTACACCTTC

j_gene: TRBJ1-4
abundance: NA
v_gene: TRBV9
d_gene: NA
CDR3aa: CASSWDPQGEKLFF
CDR3nt: TGTGCCAGCAGCTGGGACCCACAGGGAGAAAAACTGTTTTTT

j_gene: TRBJ2-5
abundance: NA
v_gene: TRBV4-1
d_gene: NA
CDR3aa: CASSQAGRGETQYF
CDR3nt: TGCGCCAGCAGCCAAGCGGGAAGAGGAGAGACCCAGTACTTC

j_gene: TRBJ1-2
abundance: NA
v_gene: TRBV2
d_gene: TRBD1
CDR3aa: CASSLTTGLGGYTF
CDR3nt: TGTGCCAGCAGTCTAACGACAGGGTTGGGCGGCTACACCTTC

j_gene: TRBJ2-7
abundance: few
v_gene: TRBV14
d_gene: NA
CDR3aa: CASSRTGTYEQYF
CDR3nt: TGTGCCAGCAGCCGAACAGGGACCTACGAGCAGTACTTC